This T cell receptor beta chain was identified during a study of beta chain features in type 1 diabetes. Looking at the study overall: Healthy donors and patients had similar age, gender and cell yields.

Sequencing targeted expressed TCRB transcripts, as all isolated RNA had been reverse transcribed. Measured with immunoSEQ multiplex PCR; TCRdb has only the in-frame clones, and not every one. The sample contains hundreds of thousands of clones, around 65% of which appear only once. As regards this clone: Antigen: not known.

Whole-study findings and limits: The question of HLA type influencing TCRB rearrangement was one that remained unresolved here.

Markers CD45RO/CCR7/CD25/CD127/CD95/CD27 served to sort CD4+ naive, central memory, regulatory and stem cell-like memory cells. V lost 4 bases, J lost 0 bases, and 9 bases lay in between. Looked up from germline, CDR1 is GTSNPN and CDR2 is SVGIG (reference sequence). This CDR3 spans 13 amino acids. Sequenced sample: naive CD4+ T cells from blood. The source of this sequence is a man in his thirties or forties in good health. V gene TRBV30 combines with J gene TRBJ1-1; the D is unclear. The CDR3 DNA reads as TGTGCCTGGAATAAGCATATGAACACTGAAGCTTTCTTT. Its translation is CAWNKHMNTEAFF.